The 25 T cell receptor beta chains below come from one sample, sequenced in a study of blood T cell repertoires in COVID-19. Profiling relied on immunoSEQ multiplex PCR, and the TCRdb table lists in-frame clones only, not all of them. The data hold 150,000 to 200,000 clones, with 90% to 95% observed a single time. The sequencing input was peripheral blood. These receptors came from a woman in her forties or fifties with acute or convalescent COVID-19.

V gene TRBV5-4 combines with J gene TRBJ1-1, with D perhaps TRBD1 (6 bases). The CDR3 has 15 residues. V was cut by 2 bases and J by 5 bases, with 16 bases left in between. CDR1 and CDR2 from the germline V gene are SGHNT and YYREEE (reference sequence). CDR3 coding DNA: TGTGCCAGCAGCTTATGGGGGCTCGGGCTTACTGAAGCTTTCTTT. It specifies CASSLWGLGLTEAFF.

DNA of the CDR3: TGTGCCAGCAGCCACCGACCCGATAGTGGAGGGGGCGATGAGCAGTTCTTC. This codes for CASSHRPDSGGGDEQFF. The rearrangement links TRBV5-8 to TRBJ2-1, with D tentatively TRBD1 (7 bases). V was cut by 4 bases and J by 8 bases, with 25 bases left in between. This CDR3 spans 17 amino acids. Germline V lookup: CDR1 SGHTS, CDR2 YDEGEE.

This clone was observed once. The chain employs TRBV12-3 or TRBV12-4 and TRBJ2-1; 7 bases map to TRBD1. V gave up 7 bases and J gave up 6 bases; unmatched junction bases: 6. The CDR3 is 13 amino acids. The CDR3 is CASNPPGGNEQFF. The DNA for the CDR3 is TGTGCCAGCAATCCTCCAGGGGGCAATGAGCAGTTCTTC.

V and J are TRBV5-4 and TRBJ1-2, with D uncertain. The CDR3 sequence is 15 residues long. CDR1 and CDR2 (germline): SGHNT, YYREEE (reference sequence). The germline V and J ends were trimmed by 5 bases and 0 bases, with 14 bases remaining between them. CDR3 loop: CASSSRAGSNYGYTF. The CDR3 bases are TGTGCCAGCAGTAGTCGCGCCGGGTCTAACTATGGCTACACCTTC.

V and J are TRBV11-2 and TRBJ1-1; D is possibly TRBD1 (6 bases). The CDR3 has 15 residues. Germline V gives CDR1 SGHAT, CDR2 FQNNGV. V lost 0 bases, J lost 1 base, and 9 bases lay in between. The CDR3 sequence: CASSLERTANTEAFF. CDR3 nucleotide sequence: TGTGCCAGCAGCTTAGAACGGACAGCGAACACTGAAGCTTTCTTT.

This sequence joins TRBV24-1 and TRBJ1-2; 7 bases agree with TRBD1. After removal of 0 bases from V and 6 bases from J, the junction contained 6 bases not matched to a gene. The germline gives CDR1 KGHDR, CDR2 SFDVKD. This CDR3 spans 15 amino acids. The CDR3: CATSDLSGTAHGYTF. CDR3 coding DNA: TGTGCCACCAGTGATTTGTCCGGGACAGCCCATGGCTACACCTTC.

This clone was seen a handful of times. This chain uses TRBV3-1 (or the pseudogene TRBV3-2) with TRBJ1-1; a weak D match, TRBD1 (6 bases). Deletions cut 5 bases from V and 5 bases from J, with 12 bases between. Germline CDR1 reads LGHDT; CDR2 reads YNNKEL (reference sequence). The CDR3 runs to 13 residues. The CDR3 sequence: CASSIQGWTEAFF. DNA of the CDR3: TGTGCCAGCAGCATACAGGGTTGGACTGAAGCTTTCTTT.

J is TRBJ2-3 and V is TRBV4-3; 7 nucleotides line up with TRBD2. Trimming cost V 9 bases and J 0 bases; bases outside gene matches: 9. The CDR3 contains 15 residues. Germline V lookup: CDR1 LGHNA, CDR2 YSLEER. The CDR3: CASKGGASSTDTQYF. CDR3 in DNA: TGCGCCAGTAAGGGAGGGGCTTCTAGCACAGATACGCAGTATTTT.

The chain uses TRBV2 and TRBJ2-4; 9 bases are a match to TRBD2. V lost 2 bases, J lost 0 bases, and 11 bases stayed unmatched. This CDR3 comprises 19 residues. Germline loops: CDR1 SNHLY, CDR2 FYNNEI. The CDR3 loop reads CASSEKASGDSLAKNIQYF. As DNA, the CDR3 is TGTGCCAGCAGTGAAAAGGCTAGCGGGGATTCTCTAGCCAAAAACATTCAGTACTTC. Drawing the rest from reference TRBV2 and TRBJ2-4, the complete variable domain is EPEVTQTPSHQVTQMGQEVILRCVPISNHLYFYWYRQILGQKVEFLVSFYNNEISEKSEIFDDQFSVERPDGSNFTLKIRSTKLEDSAMYFCASSEKASGDSLAKNIQYFGAGTRLSVL.

This chain links TRBV30 with TRBJ2-7, with 10 bases that match TRBD2. The CDR3 is 17 residues long. Germline-derived CDR1 and CDR2 are GTSNPN and SVGIG (reference sequence). V lost 2 bases to trimming and J lost 1 base; unmatched junction nucleotides: 11. The CDR3 reads CAWSPLGLAVRSYEQYF. The CDR3 nucleotides read TGTGCCTGGAGTCCCCTAGGACTAGCGGTAAGGTCCTACGAGCAGTACTTC.

This sequence joins TRBV19 and TRBJ1-1; TRBD1 matches at 11 bases. This CDR3 spans 15 amino acids. J was trimmed by 5 bases and V by 3 bases; bases with no gene match: 5. Germline CDR1 is LNHDA and CDR2 is SQIVND (reference sequence). The CDR3 nucleotides read TGTGCCAGTAGTATTCAGGGACAGGGGGGAACTGAAGCTTTCTTT. This codes for CASSIQGQGGTEAFF.

This rearrangement joins TRBV5-6 to TRBJ2-2, with a possible D match to TRBD1 (6 bases). Germline V CDR1 and CDR2: SGHDT, YYEEEE. V was pared by 0 bases and J by 4 bases, with 10 bases between. The CDR3 runs to 15 residues. DNA of the CDR3: TGTGCCAGCAGCTTGGCAGGGGCCGGCACCGGGGAGCTGTTTTTT. Amino acids: CASSLAGAGTGELFF.

This clone was seen only once. The rearrangement links TRBV27 to TRBJ1-2; TRBD1 might be the D (6 bases). Trimming took off 4 bases at V and 6 bases at J, with 21 bases between the two ends. Germline CDR1 MNHEY, CDR2 SMNVEV (reference sequence). The CDR3 is 16 residues long. The CDR3 DNA sequence: TGTGCCAGCAGTTCGCTGTCAGGGGACGACGGTCATGGCTACACCTTC. Its protein product is CASSSLSGDDGHGYTF.

The gene calls are TRBV30 and TRBJ2-2; no clear D gene. V was shortened by 5 bases and J by 1 base, with 5 bases between the two germline ends. Germline CDR1 and CDR2: GTSNPN and SVGIG (reference sequence). This CDR3 spans 12 amino acids. The CDR3 DNA reads TGTGCCTGGTCACAGAACACCGGGGAGCTGTTTTTT. Amino acid sequence: CAWSQNTGELFF.

The chain has TRBV28 and TRBJ1-5; D may be TRBD1 (6 bases). The CDR3 consists of 14 residues. Between the trimmed V and J ends, which lost 6 bases and 0 bases, there was a span of 9 bases. CDR1 is MDHEN and CDR2 is SYDVKM in the germline V gene. CDR3 residues: CASRDSYSNQPQHF. CDR3 DNA: TGTGCCAGCAGGGACAGTTATAGCAATCAGCCCCAGCATTTT. Looking up the rest from reference TRBV28 and TRBJ1-5 gives the full variable domain: DVKVTQSSRYLVKRTGEKVFLECVQDMDHENMFWYRQDPGLGLRLIYFSYDVKMKEKGDIPEGYSVSREKKERFSLILESASTNQTSMYLCASRDSYSNQPQHFGDGTRLSIL.

The chain couples TRBV5-6 to TRBJ2-1, with TRBD2 matching over 15 bases. The CDR3 loop spans 17 amino acids. Germline trimming cut 2 bases from V and 6 bases from J; bases unmatched to any gene: 6. From germline, CDR1 is SGHDT and CDR2 YYEEEE. Written as DNA, the CDR3 is TGTGCCAGCAGCTTCGGACTAGCGGGAGGGCCTGGCAATGAGCAGTTCTTC. It translates to CASSFGLAGGPGNEQFF. Together with reference TRBV5-6 and TRBJ2-1, the CDR3 gives the full variable domain: DAGVTQSPTHLIKTRGQQVTLRCSPKSGHDTVSWYQQALGQGPQFIFQYYEEEERQRGNFPDRFSGHQFPNYSSELNVNALLLGDSALYLCASSFGLAGGPGNEQFFGPGTRLTVL.

The chain employs TRBV27 and TRBJ1-6; the match to TRBD1 covers 12 bases. CDR1 is MNHEY and CDR2 is SMNVEV in the germline V gene (reference sequence). Germline trimming cut 4 bases from V and 5 bases from J; bases unmatched to any gene: 3. CDR3 length: 16 residues. CDR3 sequence (DNA): TGTGCCAGCAGTTCGGGACAGGGGGCGCATAATTCACCCCTCCACTTT. Translated, it gives CASSSGQGAHNSPLHF.

This clone was recorded only once. The rearrangement joins TRBV24-1 to TRBJ1-2, with 7 bases lining up with TRBD1. Per germline, CDR1 KGHDR and CDR2 SFDVKD. CDR3 length: 20 residues. V shed 4 bases and J 3 bases; nucleotides not matched to a gene: 22. The CDR3 bases are TGTGCCACCAGTGACCCCCAAACACGACAGGGTGGAGAGAGCTACTATGGCTACACCTTC. It yields the protein CATSDPQTRQGGESYYGYTF.

The V and J genes are TRBV11-2 and TRBJ1-4; D may be TRBD1 (5 bases). The CDR3 extends over 17 amino acids. Germline CDR1 reads SGHAT; CDR2 reads FQNNGV. The ends were cut back, 0 bases at V and 1 base at J, with 12 bases in the middle. This chain's CDR3 is CASSLDRRGGTNEKLFF. In DNA form, the CDR3 reads TGTGCCAGCAGCTTAGATCGCCGGGGGGGAACTAATGAAAAACTGTTTTTT.

The chain has TRBV30 and TRBJ2-5; D is unresolved. The CDR3 has 12 amino acids. V gave up 0 bases and J gave up 5 bases, with 7 bases separating them. The V gene's germline CDR1 is GTSNPN and CDR2 SVGIG (reference sequence). CDR3 in DNA: TGTGCCTGGAGTGTAGTAAGCGAGACCCAGTACTTC. Protein: CAWSVVSETQYF.

The chain couples TRBV7-2 to TRBJ1-2; perhaps TRBD1 as D (6 bases). V dropped 5 bases and J dropped 8 bases, with 15 bases sitting between them. CDR1 is SGHTA, CDR2 FQGNSA, per germline. The CDR3 runs to 13 residues. As DNA, the CDR3 is TGTGCCAGCAGCCCCCAGAGGGGGACCGGCTACACCTTC. Translation: CASSPQRGTGYTF.

This rearrangement joins TRBV11-2 to TRBJ1-3; possible D gene TRBD1, 6 bases. The CDR3 loop spans 15 amino acids. Germline V gene sequence: CDR1 SGHAT, CDR2 FQNNGV. V was trimmed by 4 bases and J by 2 bases, leaving 12 bases between them. The CDR3: CASSSGQIPGNTIYF. The CDR3 nucleotides read TGTGCCAGCAGCTCCGGACAGATTCCTGGAAACACCATATATTTT.

The genes are TRBV28 and TRBJ1-2; the match to TRBD1 covers 8 bases. This CDR3 has 15 amino acids. Trimming took 1 base from V and 8 from J; bases not matched to a gene: 9. Germline V gives CDR1 MDHEN, CDR2 SYDVKM. The CDR3 here is CASSLSLSTGVGYTF. CDR3 DNA: TGTGCCAGCAGTTTATCCCTATCGACAGGGGTCGGCTACACCTTC.

V usage is TRBV7-6 and J usage is TRBJ2-7; D is uncertain. The length of the CDR3 is 12 residues. The V gene's germline CDR1 is SGHVS and CDR2 FNYEAQ. V was clipped by 1 base and J by 7 bases, with 8 bases between them. The CDR3 spells CASSLDFAEQYF. The CDR3 nucleotides read TGTGCCAGCAGCTTAGATTTCGCGGAGCAGTACTTC.

V gene TRBV28 combines with J gene TRBJ2-7, with 11 nucleotides matching TRBD2. Germline loops: CDR1 MDHEN, CDR2 SYDVKM. The V and J ends lost 6 bases and 6 bases, in that order; junction bases with no gene match: 7. The CDR3 totals 14 residues. This CDR3 reads CASRRLAGTGEQYF. CDR3 coding DNA: TGTGCCAGCAGACGACTAGCGGGGACGGGCGAGCAGTACTTC.